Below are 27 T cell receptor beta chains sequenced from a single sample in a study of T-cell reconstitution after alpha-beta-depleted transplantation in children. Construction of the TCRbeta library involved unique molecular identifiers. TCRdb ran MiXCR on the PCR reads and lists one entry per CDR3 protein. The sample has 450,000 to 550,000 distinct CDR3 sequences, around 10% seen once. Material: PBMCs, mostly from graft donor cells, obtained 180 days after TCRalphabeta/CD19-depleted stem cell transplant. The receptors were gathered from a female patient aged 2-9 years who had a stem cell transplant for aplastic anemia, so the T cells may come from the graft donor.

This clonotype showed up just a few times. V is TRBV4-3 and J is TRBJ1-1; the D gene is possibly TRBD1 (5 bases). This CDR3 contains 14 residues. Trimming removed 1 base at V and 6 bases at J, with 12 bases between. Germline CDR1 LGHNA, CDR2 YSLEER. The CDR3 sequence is CASSQVLRGAEAFF. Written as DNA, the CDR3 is TGCGCCAGCAGCCAAGTGCTCCGGGGGGCTGAAGCTTTCTTT.

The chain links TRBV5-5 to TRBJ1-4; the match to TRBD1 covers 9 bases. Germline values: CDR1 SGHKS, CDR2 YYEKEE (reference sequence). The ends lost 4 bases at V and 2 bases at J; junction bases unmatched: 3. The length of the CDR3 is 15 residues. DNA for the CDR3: TGTGCCAGCAGCGGGGACAGGGTGACTAATGAAAAACTGTTTTTT. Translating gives CASSGDRVTNEKLFF.

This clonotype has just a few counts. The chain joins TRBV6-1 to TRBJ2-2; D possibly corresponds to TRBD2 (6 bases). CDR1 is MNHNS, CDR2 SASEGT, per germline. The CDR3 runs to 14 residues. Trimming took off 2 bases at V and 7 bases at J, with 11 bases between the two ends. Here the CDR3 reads CASSERRAGGELFF. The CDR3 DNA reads TGTGCCAGCAGTGAAAGGAGGGCCGGCGGGGAGCTGTTTTTT.

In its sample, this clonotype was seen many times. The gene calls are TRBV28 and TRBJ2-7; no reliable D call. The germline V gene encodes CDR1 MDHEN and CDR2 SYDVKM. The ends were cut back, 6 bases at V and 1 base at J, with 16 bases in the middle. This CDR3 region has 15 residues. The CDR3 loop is CASSPLLAASYEQYV. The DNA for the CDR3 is TGTGCCAGCAGCCCACTTTTGGCAGCATCCTACGAGCAGTACGTC.

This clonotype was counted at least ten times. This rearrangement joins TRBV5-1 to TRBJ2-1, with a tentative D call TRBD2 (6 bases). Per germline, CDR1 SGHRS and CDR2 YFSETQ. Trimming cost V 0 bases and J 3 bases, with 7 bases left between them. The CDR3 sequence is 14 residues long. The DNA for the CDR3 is TGCGCCAGCAGCTTGGAGGACTACTACAATGAGCAGTTCTTC. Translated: CASSLEDYYNEQFF.

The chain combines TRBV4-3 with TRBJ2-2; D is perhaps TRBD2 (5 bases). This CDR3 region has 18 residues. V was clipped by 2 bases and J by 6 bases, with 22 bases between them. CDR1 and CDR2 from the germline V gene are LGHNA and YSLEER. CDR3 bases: TGCGCCAGCAGCCAACAAGAGGCAAGGAGGAGGTGGGCCGGGGAGCTGTTTTTT. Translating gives CASSQQEARRRWAGELFF.

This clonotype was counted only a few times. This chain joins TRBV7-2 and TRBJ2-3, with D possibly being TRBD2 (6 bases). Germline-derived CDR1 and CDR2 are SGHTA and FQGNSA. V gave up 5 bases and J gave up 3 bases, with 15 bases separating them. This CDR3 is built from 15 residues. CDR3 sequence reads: CASSTTALATDTQYF. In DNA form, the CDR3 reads TGTGCCAGCAGCACCACGGCACTAGCAACAGATACGCAGTATTTT.

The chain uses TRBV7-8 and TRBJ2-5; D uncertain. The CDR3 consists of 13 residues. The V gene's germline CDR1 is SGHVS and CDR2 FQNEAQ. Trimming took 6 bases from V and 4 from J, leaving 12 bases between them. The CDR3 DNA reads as TGTGCCAGCAGATCACCGATGGGAGAGACCCAGTACTTC. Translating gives CASRSPMGETQYF.

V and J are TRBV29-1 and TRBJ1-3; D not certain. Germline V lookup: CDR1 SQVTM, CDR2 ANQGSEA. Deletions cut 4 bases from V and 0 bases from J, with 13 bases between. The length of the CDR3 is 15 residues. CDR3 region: CSVGEPRGSGNTIYF. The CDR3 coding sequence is TGCAGCGTTGGAGAACCCCGAGGCTCTGGAAACACCATATATTTT.

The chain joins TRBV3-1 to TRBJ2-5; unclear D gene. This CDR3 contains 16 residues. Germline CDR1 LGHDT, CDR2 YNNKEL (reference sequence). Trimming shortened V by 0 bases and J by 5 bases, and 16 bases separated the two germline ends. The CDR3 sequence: CASSQDLGTQRETQYF. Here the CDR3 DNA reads TGTGCCAGCAGCCAAGATCTAGGAACCCAGAGGGAGACCCAGTACTTC.

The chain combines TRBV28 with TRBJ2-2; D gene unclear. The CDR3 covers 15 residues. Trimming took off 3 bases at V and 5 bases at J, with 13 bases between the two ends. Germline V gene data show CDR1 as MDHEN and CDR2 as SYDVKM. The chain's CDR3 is CASSFEARSTGELFF. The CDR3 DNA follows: TGTGCCAGCAGTTTCGAAGCCCGGTCGACCGGGGAGCTGTTTTTT. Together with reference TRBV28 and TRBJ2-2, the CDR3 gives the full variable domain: DVKVTQSSRYLVKRTGEKVFLECVQDMDHENMFWYRQDPGLGLRLIYFSYDVKMKEKGDIPEGYSVSREKKERFSLILESASTNQTSMYLCASSFEARSTGELFFGEGSRLTVL.

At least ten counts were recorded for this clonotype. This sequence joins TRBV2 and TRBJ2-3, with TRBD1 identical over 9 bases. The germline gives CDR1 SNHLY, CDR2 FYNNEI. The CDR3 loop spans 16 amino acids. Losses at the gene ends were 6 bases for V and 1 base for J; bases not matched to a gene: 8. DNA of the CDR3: TGTGCCAGCAGAGATGGACAGGGGAAGGGCACAGATACGCAGTATTTT. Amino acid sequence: CASRDGQGKGTDTQYF.

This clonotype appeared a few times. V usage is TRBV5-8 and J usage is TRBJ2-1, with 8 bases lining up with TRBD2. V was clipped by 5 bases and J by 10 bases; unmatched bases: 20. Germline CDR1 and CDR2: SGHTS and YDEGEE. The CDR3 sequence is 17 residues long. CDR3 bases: TGTGCCAGCAGTTTCAAATGGCCATCGGGGGGGCATCAGGAGCAGTTCTTC. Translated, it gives CASSFKWPSGGHQEQFF.

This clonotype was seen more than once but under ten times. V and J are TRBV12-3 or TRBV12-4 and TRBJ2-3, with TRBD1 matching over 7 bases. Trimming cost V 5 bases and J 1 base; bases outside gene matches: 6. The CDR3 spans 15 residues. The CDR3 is CASSLLTGRTDTQYF. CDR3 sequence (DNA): TGTGCCAGCAGTCTATTGACAGGGCGCACAGATACGCAGTATTTT.

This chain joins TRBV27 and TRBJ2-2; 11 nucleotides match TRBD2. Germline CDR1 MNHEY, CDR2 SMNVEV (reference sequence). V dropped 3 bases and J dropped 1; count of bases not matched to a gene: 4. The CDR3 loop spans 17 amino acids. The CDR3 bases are TGTGCCAGCAGTTTTGGGCTAGCGGGAGGGAACACCGGGGAGCTGTTTTTT. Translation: CASSFGLAGGNTGELFF.

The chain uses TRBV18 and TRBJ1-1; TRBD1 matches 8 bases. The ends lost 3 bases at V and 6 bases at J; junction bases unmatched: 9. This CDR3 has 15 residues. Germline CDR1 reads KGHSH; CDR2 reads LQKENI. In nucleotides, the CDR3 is TGTGCCAGCTCACCGGCGACAGGGGTAACGGCTGAAGCTTTCTTT. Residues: CASSPATGVTAEAFF.

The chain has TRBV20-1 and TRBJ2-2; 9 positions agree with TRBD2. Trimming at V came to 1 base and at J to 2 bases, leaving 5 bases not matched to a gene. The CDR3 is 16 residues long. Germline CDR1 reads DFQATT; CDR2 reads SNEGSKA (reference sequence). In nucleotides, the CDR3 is TGCAGTGCTAGAGCGATAGCGGGGGCCAACACCGGGGAGCTGTTTTTT. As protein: CSARAIAGANTGELFF.

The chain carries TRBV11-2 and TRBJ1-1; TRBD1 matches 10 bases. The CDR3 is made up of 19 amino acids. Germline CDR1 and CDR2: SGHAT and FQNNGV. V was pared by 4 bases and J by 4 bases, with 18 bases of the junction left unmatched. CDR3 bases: TGTGCCAGCAGCTCGAACGTCGGGACAGGGGCGGGTGACGGCACTGAAGCTTTCTTT. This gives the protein CASSSNVGTGAGDGTEAFF.

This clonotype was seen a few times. The CDR3 DNA sequence: TGTGCCAGCAGCCCTAACAGGAAAGAGACCCAGTACTTC. Encoded protein: CASSPNRKETQYF. The V call is TRBV11-3, the J call TRBJ2-5; tentative D call: TRBD1 (5 bases). Germline V gives CDR1 SGHNT, CDR2 YENEEA. The CDR3 is 13 residues long. V lost 5 bases, J lost 3 bases, and 10 bases lay in between.

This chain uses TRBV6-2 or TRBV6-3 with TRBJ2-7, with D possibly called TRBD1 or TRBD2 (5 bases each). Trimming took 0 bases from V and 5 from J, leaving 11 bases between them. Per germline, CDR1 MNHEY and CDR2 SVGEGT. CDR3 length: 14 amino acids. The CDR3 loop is CASSYSRWDDEQYV. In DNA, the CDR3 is TGTGCCAGCAGTTACTCGAGGTGGGACGACGAGCAGTACGTC.

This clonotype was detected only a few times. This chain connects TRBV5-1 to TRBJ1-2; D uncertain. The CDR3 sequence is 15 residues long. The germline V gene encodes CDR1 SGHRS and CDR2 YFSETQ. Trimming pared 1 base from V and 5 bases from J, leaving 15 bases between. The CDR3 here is CASSLTTGPVYGYTF. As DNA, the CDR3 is TGCGCCAGCAGCTTGACCACGGGTCCAGTATATGGCTACACCTTC.

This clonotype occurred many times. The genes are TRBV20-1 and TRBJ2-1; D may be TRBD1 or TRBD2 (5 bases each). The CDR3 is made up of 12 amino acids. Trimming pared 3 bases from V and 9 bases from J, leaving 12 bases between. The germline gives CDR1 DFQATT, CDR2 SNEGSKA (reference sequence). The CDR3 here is CSARGPAGEQFF. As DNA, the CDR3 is TGCAGTGCTAGGGGGCCGGCGGGTGAGCAGTTCTTC.

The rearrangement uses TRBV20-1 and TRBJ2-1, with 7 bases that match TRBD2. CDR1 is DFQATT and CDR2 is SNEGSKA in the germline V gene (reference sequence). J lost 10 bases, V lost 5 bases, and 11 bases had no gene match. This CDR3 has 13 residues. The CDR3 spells CSALVGRVGEQFF. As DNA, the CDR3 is TGCAGTGCTTTGGTGGGGAGGGTTGGGGAGCAGTTCTTC.

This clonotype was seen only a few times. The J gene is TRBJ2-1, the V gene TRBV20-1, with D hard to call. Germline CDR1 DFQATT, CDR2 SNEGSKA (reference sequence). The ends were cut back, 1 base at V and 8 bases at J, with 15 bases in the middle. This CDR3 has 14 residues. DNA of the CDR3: TGCAGTGCTAGAGCTCTCCCCAAGAAGCATGAGCAGTTCTTC. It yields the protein CSARALPKKHEQFF.

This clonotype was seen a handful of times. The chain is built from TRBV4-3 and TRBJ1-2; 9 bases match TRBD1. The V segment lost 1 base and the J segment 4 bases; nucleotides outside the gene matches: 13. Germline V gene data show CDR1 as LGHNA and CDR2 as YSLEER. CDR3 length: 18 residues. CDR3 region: CASSQGWDRESLGYGYTF. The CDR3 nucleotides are TGCGCCAGCAGCCAAGGGTGGGACAGGGAAAGTTTGGGCTATGGCTACACCTTC.

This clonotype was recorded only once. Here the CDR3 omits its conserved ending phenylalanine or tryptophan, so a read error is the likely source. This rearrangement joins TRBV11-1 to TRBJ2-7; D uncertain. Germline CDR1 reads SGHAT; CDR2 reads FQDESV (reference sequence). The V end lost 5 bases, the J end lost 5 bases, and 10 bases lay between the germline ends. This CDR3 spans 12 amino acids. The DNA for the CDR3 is TGTGCCAGCAGCCCTGACCCTGACGAGCAGTACTTG. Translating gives CASSPDPDEQYL.

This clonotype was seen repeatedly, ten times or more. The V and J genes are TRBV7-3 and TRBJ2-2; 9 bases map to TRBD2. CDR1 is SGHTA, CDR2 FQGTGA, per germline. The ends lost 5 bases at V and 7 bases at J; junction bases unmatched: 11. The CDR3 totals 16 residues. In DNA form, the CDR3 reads TGTGCCAGCAGCGCGACCGGGACTAGCATTTTCGGGGAGCTGTTTTTT. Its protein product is CASSATGTSIFGELFF.